These 27 T cell receptor beta chains share one sample of origin, sequenced in a study of blood T cell repertoires in COVID-19. Produced via immunoSEQ multiplex PCR; TCRdb's table is partial and in-frame only. The profile shows about 73,000 clones, more than 70% of them singletons. The sample taken for sequencing was peripheral blood. The receptors here all came from a man between 45 and 60 years old with active COVID-19.

This clone was seen once. This rearrangement joins TRBV5-1 to TRBJ2-1; D uncertain. V gave up 1 base and J gave up 2 bases, with 10 bases separating them. The V gene's germline CDR1 is SGHRS and CDR2 YFSETQ. CDR3 length equals 15 residues. CDR3 region: CASSLMGAAYNEQFF. Written as DNA, the CDR3 is TGCGCCAGCAGCTTGATGGGCGCAGCCTACAATGAGCAGTTCTTC.

By sample share, this clone is medium-sized (0.01 to 0.1%). The same CDR3 also results from other DNA sequences found in this sample. J is TRBJ2-3 and V is TRBV11-2; the match to TRBD2 covers 7 bases. Trimming cost V 1 base and J 3 bases; bases outside gene matches: 4. This CDR3 region has 15 residues. Germline assignment: CDR1 SGHAT and CDR2 FQNNGV. The CDR3 protein is CASSLVGGSTDTQYF. The CDR3 bases are TGTGCCAGCAGCTTAGTGGGCGGGAGTACAGATACGCAGTATTTT.

The V call is TRBV2, the J call TRBJ2-7, with D tentatively TRBD2 (5 bases). V was clipped by 6 bases and J by 6 bases, with 18 bases between them. Germline CDR1 and CDR2: SNHLY and FYNNEI. The CDR3 runs 14 residues. CDR3 bases: TGTGCCAGCAGGGAGCCAAGTGCCGGAGGCGAGCAGTACTTC. This encodes CASREPSAGGEQYF. The variable domain in full, completed from reference TRBV2 and TRBJ2-7, reads EPEVTQTPSHQVTQMGQEVILRCVPISNHLYFYWYRQILGQKVEFLVSFYNNEISEKSEIFDDQFSVERPDGSNFTLKIRSTKLEDSAMYFCASREPSAGGEQYFGPGTRLTVT.

The J gene is TRBJ2-1, the V gene TRBV12-2; the DNA was not compared with TRBD2, the D call given in the table. TRBV12-2 is a listed pseudogene. The CDR3 covers 17 residues. CDR3 nucleotides: TGTGCAAGTCGCTTAGCAATTGGGTGCGGAGGGGCCCATGAGCAGTTCTTC. Amino acid sequence: CASRLAIGCGGAHEQFF.

The chain couples TRBV7-8 to TRBJ2-7; TRBD1 matches at 11 bases. V lost 1 base and J lost 9; bases outside the gene matches: 8. There are 15 residues in the CDR3. The germline V gene encodes CDR1 SGHVS and CDR2 FQNEAQ. The CDR3 spells CASSLVGDRGSVQYF. CDR3 sequence (DNA): TGTGCCAGCAGCTTAGTTGGGGACAGGGGGTCCGTGCAGTACTTC.

The rearrangement joins TRBV19 to TRBJ1-6, with D possibly matching TRBD1 (5 bases). This CDR3 is 17 amino acids long. Germline V gene sequence: CDR1 LNHDA, CDR2 SQIVND (reference sequence). V was clipped by 6 bases and J by 0 bases, with 15 bases between them. The DNA for the CDR3 is TGTGCCAGTAGGTTTCAGGGTGGAAACTCCTATAATTCACCCCTCCACTTT. It encodes CASRFQGGNSYNSPLHF.

The CDR3 DNA sequence: TGTGCCAGCAGCCCTAGCGGGAGTAGGCTCGAGCAGTACTTC. This translates into CASSPSGSRLEQYF. V and J are TRBV3-1 (or the pseudogene TRBV3-2) and TRBJ2-7; 10 nucleotides agree with TRBD2. The CDR3 has 14 residues. The ends lost 4 bases at V and 6 bases at J; junction bases unmatched: 6. Germline CDR1 and CDR2: LGHDT and YNNKEL (reference sequence).

The chain is built from TRBV28 and TRBJ2-7; maybe TRBD1 (6 bases). CDR1 MDHEN and CDR2 SYDVKM come from the germline V gene. The CDR3 spans 15 residues. V lost 4 bases and J lost 0, with 13 bases in between. CDR3 loop: CASSSDPDSSYEQYF. For the CDR3, the DNA is TGTGCCAGCAGTTCCGACCCGGACAGCTCCTACGAGCAGTACTTC.

The V and J genes are TRBV6-6 and TRBJ2-7; no reliable D call. CDR3 size: 14 residues. V shed 2 bases and J shed 3 bases, with 11 bases lying between them. The germline V gene encodes CDR1 MNHNY and CDR2 SVGAGI (reference sequence). The CDR3 region has the DNA TGTGCCAGCAGTTACGAGTCTCAGGACTACGAGCAGTACTTC. It specifies CASSYESQDYEQYF.

The count of this clone is one. This chain joins TRBV7-2 and TRBJ2-2; 11 positions match TRBD2. V was pared by 3 bases and J by 3 bases, with 3 bases of the junction left unmatched. The germline gives CDR1 SGHTA, CDR2 FQGNSA. This CDR3 region has 16 residues. This CDR3 is CASSFTSGSDTGELFF. In nucleotides, the CDR3 is TGTGCCAGCAGCTTCACTAGCGGGAGTGACACCGGGGAGCTGTTTTTT.

This sequence joins TRBV3-1 (or the pseudogene TRBV3-2) and TRBJ2-1; D remains ambiguous. In germline, CDR1 is LGHDT, CDR2 YNNKEL (reference sequence). The CDR3 is 13 residues long. V lost 6 bases to trimming and J lost 9 bases, with 15 bases between them. This CDR3 is CASRLTSGGEQFF. Written as DNA, the CDR3 is TGTGCCAGCAGACTTACATCCGGCGGTGAGCAGTTCTTC.

The J gene is TRBJ2-5, the V gene TRBV4-1; 7 nucleotides match TRBD1. V was pared by 0 bases and J by 7 bases, with 8 bases of the junction left unmatched. From germline, CDR1 is MGHRA and CDR2 YSYEKL. The CDR3 covers 15 residues. DNA of the CDR3: TGCGCCAGCAGCCAAGACCTGGGACAGTTGGGGACCCAGTACTTC. Encoded protein: CASSQDLGQLGTQYF.

V and J are TRBV7-9 and TRBJ2-5; D might be TRBD1 (6 bases). CDR3 size: 14 residues. Germline V gene lookup returns CDR1 SEHNR and CDR2 FQNEAQ (reference sequence). V was pared by 5 bases and J by 0 bases, with 10 bases between. CDR3 region: CASSTYRDQETQYF. The CDR3 DNA reads as TGTGCCAGCAGCACTTACAGGGACCAAGAGACCCAGTACTTC. Complete variable domain (other parts from reference TRBV7-9 and TRBJ2-5): DTGVSQNPRHKITKRGQNVTFRCDPISEHNRLYWYRQTLGQGPEFLTYFQNEAQLEKSRLLSDRFSAERPKGSFSTLEIQRTEQGDSAMYLCASSTYRDQETQYFGPGTRLLVL.

V is TRBV19 and J is TRBJ2-1; 10 bases map to TRBD2. The junction had 7 bases not matched to a gene; V was cut back by 10 bases and J by 4 bases. The CDR3 totals 14 residues. CDR1 LNHDA and CDR2 SQIVND come from the germline V gene (reference sequence). The chain's CDR3 is CATGRTSGYNEQFF. As DNA, the CDR3 is TGTGCCACTGGGCGGACTAGCGGATACAATGAGCAGTTCTTC.

The chain has TRBV7-2 and TRBJ2-5; 10 nucleotides match TRBD2. The CDR3 extends over 16 amino acids. Per the germline V gene, CDR1 is SGHTA and CDR2 is FQGNSA. Unmatched junction bases numbered 5, after V lost 2 bases and J lost 2 bases. CDR3 nucleotide sequence: TGTGCCAGCAGCTTAATTCCAGCGGGGGGGCAAGAGACCCAGTACTTC. It translates to CASSLIPAGGQETQYF.

In DNA form, the CDR3 reads TGTGCCAGCAGCCAAAAGTCAGTCTCGGGTGGCGCCGGGGAGCTGTTTTTT. Its translation: CASSQKSVSGGAGELFF. The chain links TRBV14 to TRBJ2-2; D unresolved. CDR3 length equals 17 residues. Germline V gene sequence: CDR1 SGHDN, CDR2 FVKESK. The V end was cut by 2 bases, the J end by 6 bases, with 19 bases between.

The chain has TRBV27 and TRBJ1-2, with D hard to call. Trimming took off 0 bases at V and 8 bases at J, with 22 bases between the two ends. CDR1 and CDR2 (germline): MNHEY, SMNVEV (reference sequence). The CDR3 has 17 amino acids. DNA for the CDR3: TGTGCCAGCAGTTTATCGGTTCCTGCGGGCAGGTCGGGAGGCTACACCTTC. Its translation: CASSLSVPAGRSGGYTF.

The chain recombines TRBV3-1 (or the pseudogene TRBV3-2) with TRBJ1-1; 7 bases match TRBD1. The CDR3 is made up of 14 amino acids. J lost 11 bases, V lost 0 bases, and 9 bases had no gene match. Germline V gene sequence: CDR1 LGHDT, CDR2 YNNKEL (reference sequence). CDR3 protein: CASSQDYTGQLAFF. The CDR3, as DNA: TGTGCCAGCAGCCAAGATTATACGGGACAGTTGGCTTTCTTT.

The chain is built from TRBV6-1 and TRBJ2-7, with a weak D call TRBD1 (6 bases). CDR1 and CDR2 from the germline V gene are MNHNS and SASEGT. The CDR3 covers 16 residues. V was pared by 1 base and J by 3 bases, with 16 bases between. This CDR3 reads CASSEVGQGSIYEQYF. For the CDR3, the DNA is TGTGCCAGCAGTGAAGTTGGGCAGGGGAGTATCTACGAGCAGTACTTC.

V gene TRBV29-1 combines with J gene TRBJ2-5, with D maybe TRBD2 (5 bases). Germline V gene data show CDR1 as SQVTM and CDR2 as ANQGSEA. The V gene lost 4 bases and the J gene lost 4 bases, with 13 bases spanning the gap. The CDR3 length is 13 residues. This CDR3 is CSVGSADRETQYF. CDR3 DNA: TGCAGCGTTGGGTCAGCGGACCGAGAGACCCAGTACTTC.

The rearrangement uses TRBV11-1 and TRBJ2-1; 10 nucleotides align to TRBD1. Germline V gives CDR1 SGHAT, CDR2 FQDESV (reference sequence). The CDR3 loop spans 13 amino acids. V shed 8 bases and J 4 bases; nucleotides not matched to a gene: 2. CDR3 amino acids: CASGDRGYNEQFF. CDR3 bases: TGTGCCAGCGGGGACAGGGGTTACAATGAGCAGTTCTTC.

The J gene is TRBJ1-2, the V gene TRBV28, with 8 positions matching TRBD1. CDR1 is MDHEN and CDR2 is SYDVKM in the germline V gene. The ends lost 5 bases at V and 4 bases at J; junction bases unmatched: 6. This CDR3 is built from 14 residues. The CDR3 loop is CASSPTGGPYGYTF. The CDR3 DNA is TGTGCCAGCAGTCCTACAGGGGGACCCTATGGCTACACCTTC.

The rearrangement links TRBV29-1 to TRBJ2-2; the D gene is possibly TRBD2 (5 bases). From germline, CDR1 is SQVTM and CDR2 ANQGSEA. This CDR3 has 14 residues. The germline V and J ends were trimmed by 5 bases and 0 bases, with 10 bases remaining between them. CDR3 region: CSVKGASNTGELFF. The CDR3 region has the DNA TGCAGCGTTAAGGGAGCTTCGAACACCGGGGAGCTGTTTTTT.

This chain links TRBV7-6 with TRBJ2-1; 8 nucleotides line up with TRBD2. This CDR3 has 15 amino acids. Losses at the gene ends were 5 bases for V and 6 bases for J; bases not matched to a gene: 9. From germline, CDR1 is SGHVS and CDR2 FNYEAQ. CDR3 nucleotide sequence: TGTGCCAGCAGCCTTGGGCCGCTAGCGGGCAATGAGCAGTTCTTC. Translated: CASSLGPLAGNEQFF.

The V call is TRBV27, the J call TRBJ2-3; TRBD2 aligns across 8 bases. This CDR3 is built from 15 residues. Unmatched junction bases numbered 4, after V lost 5 bases and J lost 0 bases. Germline-derived CDR1 and CDR2 are MNHEY and SMNVEV (reference sequence). Here the CDR3 DNA reads TGTGCCAGCAGTCTCCGGGGGGGAAGCACAGATACGCAGTATTTT. Its translation: CASSLRGGSTDTQYF.

The chain recombines TRBV9 with TRBJ1-1, with TRBD1 matching 7 bases. V lost 4 bases to trimming and J lost 4 bases; unmatched junction nucleotides: 10. The CDR3 is made up of 15 amino acids. The germline V gene encodes CDR1 SGDLS and CDR2 YYNGEE. CDR3 nucleotide sequence: TGTGCCAGCAGCCTGACAGGGATTGGGGGCACTGAAGCTTTCTTT. The encoded protein is CASSLTGIGGTEAFF.

This chain uses TRBV5-4 with TRBJ2-3, with 9 bases that match TRBD1. V dropped 4 bases and J dropped 4; count of bases not matched to a gene: 4. CDR1 is SGHNT, CDR2 YYREEE, per germline (reference sequence). This CDR3 comprises 14 residues. As DNA, the CDR3 is TGTGCCAGCAGCGGGACAGGGTCGGCAGATACGCAGTATTTT. The encoded protein is CASSGTGSADTQYF.